Shown below are 28 T cell receptor beta chains from a single sample sequenced in a study of cytomegalovirus exposure and HLA in healthy donors. Data came from immunoSEQ multiplex PCR; TCRdb stores just in-frame clones and leaves some out. The sample has 50,000 to 80,000 clones; around 88% are singletons. The sequencing sample was made of PBMCs. Receptors were obtained from a woman younger than 30 in good health and CMV-seronegative.

V and J are TRBV5-1 and TRBJ2-4; 11 nucleotides align to TRBD2. The CDR3 is made up of 17 amino acids. The junction had 3 bases not matched to a gene; V was cut back by 1 base and J by 0 bases. Germline values: CDR1 SGHRS, CDR2 YFSETQ. The CDR3 DNA is TGCGCCAGCAGCTTGATAGCGGGAGGGATAGCCAAAAACATTCAGTACTTC. Amino acid sequence: CASSLIAGGIAKNIQYF.

V gene TRBV15 combines with J gene TRBJ2-1; a possible D gene is TRBD2 (6 bases). CDR1 and CDR2 from the germline V gene are LNHNV and YYDKDF (reference sequence). Trimming removed 8 bases from V and 5 bases from J, with 16 bases in between. CDR3 length: 14 amino acids. CDR3 sequence reads: CATVLRGRDNEQFF. The CDR3 DNA reads TGTGCCACCGTGCTTCGGGGGAGAGACAATGAGCAGTTCTTC. Supplemented by reference TRBV15 and TRBJ2-1, the full variable domain reads DAMVIQNPRYQVTQFGKPVTLSCSQTLNHNVMYWYQQKSSQAPKLLFHYYDKDFNNEADTPDNFQSRRPNTSFCFLDIRSPGLGDTAMYLCATVLRGRDNEQFFGPGTRLTVL.

V and J are TRBV5-6 and TRBJ1-2, with D uncertain. The CDR3 sequence is 15 residues long. V dropped 1 base and J dropped 7 bases, with 17 bases sitting between them. Per germline, CDR1 SGHDT and CDR2 YYEEEE. The CDR3 protein is CASSLMEPARPGYTF. The CDR3 region has the DNA TGTGCCAGCAGCTTGATGGAGCCAGCCCGTCCTGGCTACACCTTC.

The chain is built from TRBV29-1 and TRBJ2-7; TRBD2 matches 11 bases. The germline V gene has CDR1 SQVTM and CDR2 ANQGSEA. The trim removed 6 bases at V and 1 base at J, leaving 5 bases unmatched. CDR3 length equals 14 residues. The CDR3 nucleotides are TGCAGCGTCGCACTAGCGGGAGTATCCTACGAGCAGTACTTC. It translates to CSVALAGVSYEQYF.

This clone was counted once. The chain couples TRBV9 to TRBJ1-2; D uncertain. This CDR3 region has 13 residues. V was cut by 4 bases and J by 4 bases, with 11 bases left in between. CDR1 is SGDLS and CDR2 is YYNGEE in the germline V gene. The CDR3 region has the DNA TGTGCCAGCAGCCTCTTGCCGGGCTATGGCTACACCTTC. Translated, it gives CASSLLPGYGYTF.

This chain connects TRBV20-1 to TRBJ1-4; D possibly corresponds to TRBD1 (5 bases). Germline CDR1 is DFQATT and CDR2 is SNEGSKA (reference sequence). Deletions cut 4 bases from V and 5 bases from J, with 5 bases between. The CDR3 sequence is 11 residues long. CDR3 in DNA: TGCAGTGCTACAGGGAATGAAAAACTGTTTTTT. It specifies CSATGNEKLFF.

The chain uses TRBV6-1 and TRBJ1-1, with TRBD1 identical over 10 bases. This CDR3 has 15 residues. The ends lost 4 bases at V and 5 bases at J; junction bases unmatched: 7. CDR1 is MNHNS, CDR2 SASEGT, per germline. The CDR3 here is CASSATGQGLTEAFF. CDR3 nucleotides: TGTGCCAGCAGTGCAACGGGACAGGGGTTGACTGAAGCTTTCTTT.

The J gene is TRBJ2-1, the V gene TRBV9, with 12 bases that match TRBD1. Germline V gene lookup returns CDR1 SGDLS and CDR2 YYNGEE. V trimming: 0 bases; J trimming: 7 bases; junction bases outside the gene matches: 8. There are 17 residues in the CDR3. The CDR3 sequence is CASSVDSWDRGPNEQFF. In DNA, the CDR3 is TGTGCCAGCAGCGTAGATAGCTGGGACAGGGGGCCAAATGAGCAGTTCTTC. The variable domain in full, with the rest retrieved from reference TRBV9 and TRBJ2-1, is DSGVTQTPKHLITATGQRVTLRCSPRSGDLSVYWYQQSLDQGLQFLIQYYNGEERAKGNILERFSAQQFPDLHSELNLSSLELGDSALYFCASSVDSWDRGPNEQFFGPGTRLTVL.

This clone has only one observation. The chain uses TRBV5-4 and TRBJ1-1, with 8 bases aligning to TRBD1. Trimming at V came to 4 bases and at J to 1 base, leaving 3 bases not matched to a gene. The V gene's germline CDR1 is SGHNT and CDR2 YYREEE (reference sequence). CDR3 size: 14 residues. The CDR3 DNA is TGTGCCAGCAGCAGCGGACAGGGGAACACTGAAGCTTTCTTT. Residues: CASSSGQGNTEAFF.

The V gene is TRBV27, the J gene TRBJ2-7; 7 nucleotides match TRBD1. V shed 5 bases and J 3 bases; nucleotides not matched to a gene: 13. Germline values: CDR1 MNHEY, CDR2 SMNVEV (reference sequence). CDR3 length: 16 residues. For the CDR3, the DNA is TGTGCCAGCAGTCCTACCATAGCCGGGACAGACTACGAGCAGTACTTC. This codes for CASSPTIAGTDYEQYF.

The J gene is TRBJ2-6, the V gene TRBV19; TRBD2 might be the D (6 bases). CDR1 LNHDA and CDR2 SQIVND come from the germline V gene (reference sequence). CDR3 length: 15 amino acids. Trimming shortened V by 3 bases and J by 0 bases, and 6 bases separated the two germline ends. In nucleotides, the CDR3 is TGTGCCAGTAGTATCGGGGGCTCTGGGGCCAACGTCCTGACTTTC. This translates into CASSIGGSGANVLTF.

The chain combines TRBV30 with TRBJ1-3; D uncertain. Germline V lookup: CDR1 GTSNPN, CDR2 SVGIG (reference sequence). The CDR3 has 14 residues. The V gene lost 2 bases and the J gene lost 2 bases, with 10 bases spanning the gap. Here the CDR3 reads CAWSPLSPGNTIYF. CDR3 DNA: TGTGCCTGGAGTCCTCTGAGTCCTGGAAACACCATATATTTT.

The chain combines TRBV19 with TRBJ2-7, with 9 nucleotides matching TRBD2. J lost 5 bases, V lost 3 bases, and 11 bases had no gene match. The CDR3 loop spans 16 amino acids. Germline-derived CDR1 and CDR2 are LNHDA and SQIVND (reference sequence). CDR3 residues: CASSISGGTSPHEQYF. As DNA, the CDR3 is TGTGCCAGTAGTATTAGCGGGGGAACGTCGCCCCACGAGCAGTACTTC.

This chain connects TRBV19 to TRBJ2-7; 10 bases are shared with TRBD2. The CDR3 consists of 14 residues. Trimming at V came to 5 bases and at J to 3 bases, leaving 4 bases not matched to a gene. Germline lookup yields CDR1 LNHDA and CDR2 SQIVND (reference sequence). CDR3 nucleotide sequence: TGTGCCAGTAGTCTAGCGGGAGTGAACTACGAGCAGTACTTC. Translating gives CASSLAGVNYEQYF.

The chain joins TRBV28 to TRBJ2-7; 7 positions match TRBD1. CDR1 MDHEN and CDR2 SYDVKM come from the germline V gene. This CDR3 is 15 amino acids long. The V and J ends lost 2 bases and 4 bases, in that order; junction bases with no gene match: 8. CDR3 amino acids: CASSLPRDRNYEQYF. The CDR3 region has the DNA TGTGCCAGCAGTTTACCCCGGGACAGAAATTACGAGCAGTACTTC.

In its sample, this clone was seen once. The V call is TRBV6-6, the J call TRBJ1-1; D is undetermined. V lost 5 bases to trimming and J lost 1 base, with 8 bases between them. The CDR3 extends over 13 amino acids. Per the germline V gene, CDR1 is MNHNY and CDR2 is SVGAGI (reference sequence). The CDR3 sequence is CASSPRENTEAFF. The CDR3, as DNA: TGTGCCAGCAGTCCTCGGGAGAACACTGAAGCTTTCTTT.

V gene TRBV4-3 combines with J gene TRBJ1-2, with a possible D match to TRBD1 (6 bases). CDR1 is LGHNA and CDR2 is YSLEER in the germline V gene. Trimming pared 2 bases from V and 4 bases from J, leaving 14 bases between. The CDR3 runs 15 residues. The CDR3 loop is CASSQTVQGSYGYTF. DNA of the CDR3: TGCGCCAGCAGCCAAACGGTACAGGGCTCCTATGGCTACACCTTC.

The chain uses TRBV6-1 and TRBJ2-5; D remains unclear. Trimming left V 3 bases short and J 4 bases short, with 18 bases between. This CDR3 has 16 amino acids. The germline CDR1 and CDR2 sequences are MNHNS and SASEGT. The CDR3 bases are TGTGCCAGCAGTGACACCCAAATAGGCAGAGGAGAGACCCAGTACTTC. Amino acids: CASSDTQIGRGETQYF.

The chain recombines TRBV6-1 with TRBJ2-3, with 10 bases that match TRBD2. With 3 bases clipped from V and 5 bases from J, the junction kept 5 bases outside the gene matches. Per the germline V gene, CDR1 is MNHNS and CDR2 is SASEGT. The CDR3 is made up of 15 amino acids. In nucleotides, the CDR3 is TGTGCCAGCAGTGACAGCGGGAGGGCCGAAGATACGCAGTATTTT. It yields the protein CASSDSGRAEDTQYF.

The J gene is TRBJ1-4, the V gene TRBV2; 7 bases match TRBD1. The CDR3 is 15 residues long. Germline CDR1 SNHLY, CDR2 FYNNEI. V shed 6 bases and J 5 bases; nucleotides not matched to a gene: 9. This CDR3 is CASSLLGTVNEKLFF. The CDR3 nucleotides read TGTGCCAGCAGCCTCTTAGGGACAGTAAATGAAAAACTGTTTTTT.

The chain carries TRBV28 and TRBJ1-2, with TRBD1 matching 7 bases. Germline trimming cut 10 bases from V and 4 bases from J; bases unmatched to any gene: 18. The CDR3 loop spans 16 amino acids. In germline, CDR1 is MDHEN, CDR2 SYDVKM. CDR3 loop: CATFPWQGDSGYGYTF. DNA for the CDR3: TGTGCCACCTTTCCCTGGCAGGGGGATTCGGGCTATGGCTACACCTTC.

This clone was recorded a few times. The chain couples TRBV9 to TRBJ1-2; weak D call: TRBD1 (6 bases). V was clipped by 2 bases and J by 6 bases, with 20 bases between them. Germline-derived CDR1 and CDR2 are SGDLS and YYNGEE. The CDR3 length is 16 residues. The CDR3 sequence: CASSVGTHNRSDGYTF. DNA of the CDR3: TGTGCCAGCAGCGTCGGGACACACAACAGATCGGATGGCTACACCTTC.

The chain employs TRBV7-8 and TRBJ2-5; 7 bases are shared with TRBD2. V dropped 4 bases and J dropped 4; count of bases not matched to a gene: 3. The length of the CDR3 is 13 residues. CDR1 and CDR2 (germline): SGHVS, FQNEAQ. The CDR3 region has the DNA TGTGCCAGCAGCTCGGGGGGAAGAGAGACCCAGTACTTC. Its protein product is CASSSGGRETQYF.

This chain joins TRBV27 and TRBJ2-2; 7 positions match TRBD1. The germline gives CDR1 MNHEY, CDR2 SMNVEV (reference sequence). With V trimmed by 3 bases and J by 0 bases, 7 bases remained unmatched. The CDR3 consists of 17 residues. The DNA for the CDR3 is TGTGCCAGCAGTTTTGGACAGGCGCCACCGAACACCGGGGAGCTGTTTTTT. Translation: CASSFGQAPPNTGELFF.

The V call is TRBV4-1, the J call TRBJ2-2; TRBD1 matches 11 bases. Germline V lookup: CDR1 MGHRA, CDR2 YSYEKL. This CDR3 spans 17 amino acids. With V trimmed by 1 base and J by 2 bases, 3 bases remained unmatched. The CDR3 region is CASSQGTGGYNTGELFF. The CDR3 DNA reads as TGCGCCAGCAGCCAAGGGACAGGGGGCTATAACACCGGGGAGCTGTTTTTT.

A word on this clone: Germline and junction disagree at one end, which may indicate a read error. The chain employs TRBV19 and TRBJ2-3, with 11 bases matching TRBD2. The CDR3 runs 18 residues. Germline CDR1 reads LNHDA; CDR2 reads SQIVND (reference sequence). The CDR3 nucleotides are TGTGCCAGTAGCATAGGACTAGCGGGTCGTACTAGCACAGATACGCAGTATTTT. Residues: CASSIGLAGRTSTDTQYF.

This chain uses TRBV5-1 with TRBJ2-5; TRBD2 matches 11 bases. The trim removed 5 bases at V and 4 bases at J, leaving 25 bases unmatched. This CDR3 comprises 21 residues. The germline V gene has CDR1 SGHRS and CDR2 YFSETQ. The CDR3 DNA reads TGCGCCAGCAGATCCGCGGGAGGTAGCGGGAGGGCCTCATTAATCAGAGAGACCCAGTACTTC. Translated: CASRSAGGSGRASLIRETQYF.

CDR3 DNA sequence: TGTGCCAGCAGTTTTGCCGCGGAGGACAATGAGCAGTTCTTC. Encoded protein: CASSFAAEDNEQFF. V is TRBV27 and J is TRBJ2-1; D perhaps matches TRBD2 (5 bases). Per germline, CDR1 MNHEY and CDR2 SMNVEV (reference sequence). CDR3 length: 14 amino acids. The V and J ends lost 3 bases and 5 bases respectively, with 11 bases between them.